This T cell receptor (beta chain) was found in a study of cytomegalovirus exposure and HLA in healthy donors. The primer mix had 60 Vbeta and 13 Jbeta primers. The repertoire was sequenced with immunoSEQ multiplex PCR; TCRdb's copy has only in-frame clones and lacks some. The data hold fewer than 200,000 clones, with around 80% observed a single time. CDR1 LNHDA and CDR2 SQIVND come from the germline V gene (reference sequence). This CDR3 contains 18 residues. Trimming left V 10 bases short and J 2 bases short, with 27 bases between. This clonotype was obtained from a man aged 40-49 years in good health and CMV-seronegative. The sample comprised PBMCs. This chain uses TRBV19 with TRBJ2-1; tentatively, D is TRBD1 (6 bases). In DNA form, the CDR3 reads TGTGCCACTAAGTCACTCGTGGACAGCCAATCCACCTACAATGAGCAGTTCTTC. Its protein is CATKSLVDSQSTYNEQFF.